This is a list of T cell receptor beta chains from one sample in a study of long-term antiretroviral therapy in people with HIV. Using immunoSEQ multiplex PCR, the repertoire was profiled, and TCRdb retains in-frame clones only, with some absent. Seen here are 15,000 to 20,000 clones, approximately 82% observed once, and the top ten hold approximately 14%. The starting material was unsorted PBMCs, obtained 0.5 years before starting antiretroviral therapy. All receptors come from a woman aged 45-60 years with HIV. The CDR3 runs from the conserved cysteine through the conserved F or W. The D gene is left open where the match is weak. Clone size is shown for a subset of rows, as once, few, many or a class of expanded clone.

d_gene	v_gene	j_gene	abundance	CDR3nt	CDR3aa
NA	TRBV21-1	TRBJ2-7	NA	TGTGCCAGCAGCTTCCCAGGGGTTTCCTACGAGCAGTACTTC	CASSFPGVSYEQYF
NA	TRBV5-1	TRBJ1-1	NA	TGCGCCAGCAGCTTTATGACGGACACTGAAGCTTTCTTT	CASSFMTDTEAFF
NA	TRBV29-1	TRBJ1-4	NA	TGCAGCGTGCGGGACGGGGCTGAAAAACTGTTTTTT	CSVRDGAEKLFF
TRBD1	TRBV5-1	TRBJ2-5	NA	TGCGCCAGCAGCTCACAGGGGGCGGGAGAGACCCAGTACTTC	CASSSQGAGETQYF
NA	TRBV30	TRBJ1-4	NA	TGTGCCTGGAGCGGCTGGAGAGTCGAAAAACTGTTTTTT	CAWSGWRVEKLFF
NA	TRBV9	TRBJ1-5	NA	TGTGCCAGCAGCGTAACGGCGAAGAATCAGCCCCAGCATTTT	CASSVTAKNQPQHF
NA	TRBV7-9	TRBJ2-2	NA	TGTGCCAGCAGCCTGGTCCCCGGGGCCGGGGAGCTGTTTTTT	CASSLVPGAGELFF
NA	TRBV30	TRBJ1-2	NA	TGTGCCTGGAGACACTACAGGGCCTATGGCTACACCTTC	CAWRHYRAYGYTF
NA	TRBV2	TRBJ1-2	NA	TGTGCCAGCAGAGCCCAGACAGCCTATGGCTACACCTTC	CASRAQTAYGYTF
NA	TRBV11-2	TRBJ1-2	NA	TGTGCCAGCAGCCCCCTACAGGAAGACTACACCTTC	CASSPLQEDYTF
NA	TRBV11-3	TRBJ2-5	NA	TGTGCCAGCAGCTTAGGCGCAGGTTCTCTCGGAGAGACCCAGTACTTC	CASSLGAGSLGETQYF
NA	TRBV19	TRBJ1-4	NA	TGTGCCAGTAGTACTCTGGGTCCCAGGATGGGGGATGAAAAACTGTTTTTT	CASSTLGPRMGDEKLFF
NA	TRBV2	TRBJ2-5	once	TGTGCCTCGGGGGCTGGAGAGACCCAGTACTTC	CASGAGETQYF
NA	TRBV20-1	TRBJ1-1	NA	TGCAGTGCTAGAACCTACACTGAAGCTTTCTTT	CSARTYTEAFF
NA	TRBV19	TRBJ2-7	NA	TGTGCCAGTAAGAGGCAGGGGCACTCCTACGAGCAGTACTTC	CASKRQGHSYEQYF
NA	TRBV9	TRBJ1-1	NA	TGTGCCAGCAGCGTAGGAAGCTCGGGGGGGGCGAGGACTGAAGCTTTCTTT	CASSVGSSGGARTEAFF
TRBD1	TRBV29-1	TRBJ2-2	NA	TGCAGCGTTGGGACAGGGGTGCCTCCCGGGGAGCTGTTTTTT	CSVGTGVPPGELFF
TRBD2	TRBV5-1	TRBJ2-2	NA	TGCGCCAGCACCCCCTGGCGGGGGGCGCAAACCGGGGAGCTGTTTTTT	CASTPWRGAQTGELFF
NA	TRBV7-2	TRBJ1-1	NA	TGTGCCAGCAGCTTAGCGCAGGGATGGACTGAAGCTTTCTTT	CASSLAQGWTEAFF
NA	TRBV27	TRBJ2-5	NA	TGTGCCAGCGGGGGGTCAGAGACCCAGTACTTC	CASGGSETQYF
NA	TRBV5-1	TRBJ2-3	NA	TGCGCCAGCAGCTTGGACGCGATACCTAGCACAGATACGCAGTATTTT	CASSLDAIPSTDTQYF
NA	TRBV4-2	TRBJ1-4	NA	TGTGCCAGCAGCCTCTCCCTGGGGAATGAAAAACTGTTTTTT	CASSLSLGNEKLFF
NA	TRBV10-1	TRBJ2-7	few	TGCGCCAGCAGCCTGGACCGGAGGGGTGAGCAGTACTTC	CASSLDRRGEQYF
TRBD2	TRBV19	TRBJ2-1	NA	TGTGCCAGTAGTTTAGCGGGGGTACACAATGAGCAGTTCTTC	CASSLAGVHNEQFF
TRBD1	TRBV5-1	TRBJ2-3	NA	TGCGCCAGCAGCTTATCCAGGGGGCAAACTAGCACAGATACGCAGTATTTT	CASSLSRGQTSTDTQYF
NA	TRBV30	TRBJ2-1	NA	TGTGCCTGGAGTGTACGGTGGGAGCAGTTCTTC	CAWSVRWEQFF
NA	TRBV5-1	TRBJ2-1	NA	TGCGCCAGCAGCTTGGGCAATGAGCAGTTCTTC	CASSLGNEQFF
NA	TRBV4-2	TRBJ2-2	NA	TGTGCCAGCAGCCGCGGACAGAACACCGGGGAGCTGTTTTTT	CASSRGQNTGELFF
TRBD1	TRBV29-1	TRBJ2-7	NA	TGCAGCGTTGAAGATCCGTCGGGACAGGTCGCGGGCGAGCAGTACTTC	CSVEDPSGQVAGEQYF
TRBD2	TRBV27	TRBJ2-3	NA	TGTGCCAGCAGACTAGCGGGGGGGCTAGATACGCAGTATTTT	CASRLAGGLDTQYF
NA	TRBV14	TRBJ1-1	NA	TGTGCCAGCAGCCCGATCAACAGAGTGTCCACTGAAGCTTTCTTT	CASSPINRVSTEAFF
NA	TRBV6-6	TRBJ2-7	NA	TGTGCCAGCAGGGGAACAGCGGCCATCTACGAGCAGTACTTC	CASRGTAAIYEQYF
NA	TRBV19	TRBJ2-5	NA	TGTGCCAGTAGTGCCCGCCAGGGGACCCAGTACTTC	CASSARQGTQYF
NA	TRBV7-6	TRBJ1-6	NA	TGTGCCAGCAGCTTAAGGCCGCGAAATAATTCACCCCTCCACTTT	CASSLRPRNNSPLHF
NA	TRBV5-6	TRBJ1-1	NA	TGTGCCAGCAGCTCGGTGACAGGAAGGACTGAAGCTTTCTTT	CASSSVTGRTEAFF
NA	TRBV7-3	TRBJ1-5	NA	TGTGCCAGCAGCTACGACAGGAATCAGCCCCAGCATTTT	CASSYDRNQPQHF
TRBD2	TRBV25-1	TRBJ2-3	NA	TGTGCCAGCAGCGATAGCGGGGGGGCCTCGGCAGATACGCAGTATTTT	CASSDSGGASADTQYF
NA	TRBV6-1	TRBJ1-1	NA	TGTGCCAGCAGTGAATATGGGGTGAGGACTGAAGCTTTCTTT	CASSEYGVRTEAFF
TRBD1	TRBV28	TRBJ1-1	NA	TGTGCCAGCCTTCGACAGGGTGGTAATGCTGAAGCTTTCTTT	CASLRQGGNAEAFF
NA	TRBV7-3	TRBJ1-6	NA	TGTGCCAGCAGCTTAGATTCTATGGCCGCCCGACCCCTCCACTTT	CASSLDSMAARPLHF
NA	TRBV21-1	TRBJ2-1	NA	TGTGCCAGCAGCATTGACAGGGCCGATGAGCAGTTCTTC	CASSIDRADEQFF
TRBD1	TRBV11-2	TRBJ2-2	NA	TGTGCCAGCAGCTTAGGGTGGACAGGGAACACCGGGGAGCTGTTTTTT	CASSLGWTGNTGELFF
TRBD1	TRBV25-1	TRBJ1-2	NA	TGTGCCAGCAGGGGGACAGGGGGTGATGGCTACACCTTC	CASRGTGGDGYTF
NA	TRBV4-2	TRBJ1-5	NA	TGTGCCAGCAGCCAAGTAGGGTCTGGTAATCAGCCCCAGCATTTT	CASSQVGSGNQPQHF
NA	TRBV5-6	TRBJ1-6	NA	TGTGCCAGCAGCTTGGTGGGGGGGTCAGGTAGAAGAAATTCACCCCTCCACTTT	CASSLVGGSGRRNSPLHF
TRBD1	TRBV25-1	TRBJ1-6	NA	TGTGCCAGCAGTGAATTAGGGACAGCGGATAATTCACCCCTCCACTTT	CASSELGTADNSPLHF
TRBD2	TRBV5-5	TRBJ2-7	NA	TGTGCCAGCAGCTTGGGCGGGGGATACGAGCAGTACTTC	CASSLGGGYEQYF
NA	TRBV7-9	TRBJ1-5	NA	TGTGCCAGCACCATACAGCCCACCCCGCGAGGCAATCAGCCCCAGCATTTT	CASTIQPTPRGNQPQHF
NA	TRBV30	TRBJ1-2	NA	TGTGCCTGGACCACGGACCCAACTAACTATGGCTACACCTTC	CAWTTDPTNYGYTF
TRBD1	TRBV29-1	TRBJ1-2	few	TGCAGCGTGGGGACAGGGGCAAACTATGGCTACACCTTC	CSVGTGANYGYTF
NA	TRBV7-6	TRBJ1-5	NA	TGTGCCAGCAGCCCGGGCGGACACCCAAATCAGCCCCAGCATTTT	CASSPGGHPNQPQHF
NA	TRBV7-2	TRBJ1-5	NA	TGTGCCAGCAGCTTAGGGTTTAGTCCCCAGCATTTT	CASSLGFSPQHF
NA	TRBV5-1	TRBJ1-2	NA	TGCGCCAGCAGCTTGTCAGGGATATATAATGGCTACACCTTC	CASSLSGIYNGYTF
NA	TRBV21-1	TRBJ1-5	NA	TGTGCCAGGCATTTTAGGCAGCCCCAGCATTTT	CARHFRQPQHF
NA	TRBV7-8	TRBJ1-5	few	TGTGCCAGCAGCTTAGCGCGGGACCTAAATCAGCCCCAGCATTTT	CASSLARDLNQPQHF
NA	TRBV23-1	TRBJ1-3	NA	TGCGCCAGCAGCCCGGGGGTAGAAAGCACCATATATTTT	CASSPGVESTIYF
NA	TRBV19	TRBJ1-4	NA	TGTGCCAGTACAGACAGAGCAACTAATGAAAAACTGTTTTTT	CASTDRATNEKLFF